The 13 T cell receptor beta chains in this list originate from one sample, sequenced in a study of OX40 agonist ivuxolimab in advanced cancers. The assay was immunoSEQ multiplex PCR, and TCRdb's table has in-frame clones only and misses some. The sample lists around 50,000 clones, roughly 90% occurring once. The specimen was CD4+ or CD8+ T cells sorted from blood, collected in a trial of the OX40 agonist ivuxolimab. These TCRs come from an adult with an advanced solid tumor such as melanoma, head and neck, liver or kidney cancer.

This chain uses TRBV28 with TRBJ1-5; possible D gene TRBD1, 5 bases. The CDR3 consists of 15 residues. V dropped 6 bases and J dropped 5 bases, with 17 bases sitting between them. Germline V gives CDR1 MDHEN, CDR2 SYDVKM. The CDR3 loop is CASSSGTETHQPQHF. CDR3 coding DNA: TGTGCCAGCAGCTCCGGGACGGAGACCCATCAGCCCCAGCATTTT.

The chain combines TRBV11-2 with TRBJ1-6; D possibly corresponds to TRBD1 (5 bases). Trimming removed 0 bases from V and 4 bases from J, with 19 bases in between. The CDR3 runs 19 residues. Looked up from germline, CDR1 is SGHAT and CDR2 is FQNNGV. DNA for the CDR3: TGTGCCAGCAGCTTAGATGGTCTCGGCAGGGAAAGATATAATTCACCCCTCCACTTT. As protein: CASSLDGLGRERYNSPLHF.

This chain connects TRBV6-5 to TRBJ2-3; 9 bases are a match to TRBD2. With V trimmed by 6 bases and J by 2 bases, 6 bases remained unmatched. Per germline, CDR1 MNHEY and CDR2 SVGAGI. The CDR3 length is 15 residues. CDR3 sequence (DNA): TGTGCCAGCAGGTCCGGGACTAGCATCACAGATACGCAGTATTTT. Translated: CASRSGTSITDTQYF.

The J gene is TRBJ2-1, the V gene TRBV6-6; 11 nucleotides line up with TRBD2. The ends lost 5 bases at V and 5 bases at J; junction bases unmatched: 5. There are 15 residues in the CDR3. Germline CDR1 MNHNY, CDR2 SVGAGI (reference sequence). DNA of the CDR3: TGTGCCAGCAGTACTAGCGGGGGAAGGCACAATGAGCAGTTCTTC. This gives the protein CASSTSGGRHNEQFF.

The gene calls are TRBV9 and TRBJ1-2, with D perhaps matching TRBD1 (5 bases). Germline V CDR1 and CDR2: SGDLS, YYNGEE. V gave up 3 bases and J gave up 3 bases, with 9 bases separating them. The CDR3 consists of 13 residues. The CDR3 reads CASSEGHDYGYTF. CDR3 in DNA: TGTGCCAGCAGCGAAGGACATGACTATGGCTACACCTTC.

This chain links TRBV4-3 with TRBJ2-5; 12 bases map to TRBD2. CDR3 length: 19 residues. The germline V gene has CDR1 LGHNA and CDR2 YSLEER. V was pared by 5 bases and J by 0 bases, with 13 bases of the junction left unmatched. CDR3 coding DNA: TGCGCCAGCAGCGCATCCGGGTGGGCTAGCGGGGGGGACCAAGAGACCCAGTACTTC. Translating it yields CASSASGWASGGDQETQYF.

This clone has only one observation. The chain joins TRBV5-6 to TRBJ2-1, with a tentative D call TRBD2 (5 bases). Germline values: CDR1 SGHDT, CDR2 YYEEEE. The ends were cut back, 4 bases at V and 4 bases at J, with 18 bases in the middle. This CDR3 is 16 amino acids long. Written as DNA, the CDR3 is TGTGCCAGCAGCCCTGGTGCGGGCCAAGGATACAATGAGCAGTTCTTC. Protein product: CASSPGAGQGYNEQFF.

The V gene is TRBV27, the J gene TRBJ2-3, with a weak D call TRBD1 (6 bases). The ends were cut back, 3 bases at V and 4 bases at J, with 11 bases in the middle. Looked up from germline, CDR1 is MNHEY and CDR2 is SMNVEV (reference sequence). There are 14 residues in the CDR3. The CDR3 sequence: CASSFGGLPDTQYF. In DNA form, the CDR3 reads TGTGCCAGCAGTTTTGGGGGCCTGCCAGATACGCAGTATTTT.

The chain combines TRBV27 with TRBJ2-4; D is perhaps TRBD2 (7 bases). The CDR3 is 16 residues long. Germline CDR1 is MNHEY and CDR2 is SMNVEV (reference sequence). Trimming removed 5 bases at V and 0 bases at J, with 14 bases between. The CDR3 region is CASSLNGGRAKNIQYF. DNA of the CDR3: TGTGCCAGCAGTCTAAACGGGGGGCGAGCCAAAAACATTCAGTACTTC.

This sequence joins TRBV10-3 and TRBJ2-7; TRBD1 matches 9 bases. The CDR3 has 16 residues. Trimming cost V 2 bases and J 0 bases; bases outside gene matches: 5. The germline gives CDR1 ENHRY, CDR2 SYGVKD. The CDR3: CAISEAPGQGSYEQYF. Here the CDR3 DNA reads TGTGCCATCAGTGAGGCCCCGGGACAGGGCTCCTACGAGCAGTACTTC.

The V gene is TRBV30, the J gene TRBJ1-4; no clear D gene. The CDR3 length is 13 residues. Germline CDR1 GTSNPN, CDR2 SVGIG (reference sequence). The V gene lost 0 bases and the J gene lost 6 bases, with 8 bases spanning the gap. The CDR3 is CAWSVALYEKLFF. The CDR3 DNA follows: TGTGCCTGGAGTGTGGCATTGTATGAAAAACTGTTTTTT.

The CDR3 reads CAGGTGGVAGELFF. In DNA, the CDR3 is TGTGCCGGGGGGACAGGGGGCGTAGCCGGGGAGCTGTTTTTT. This chain joins TRBV2 and TRBJ2-2; TRBD1 aligns across 12 bases. From germline, CDR1 is SNHLY and CDR2 FYNNEI. This CDR3 has 14 amino acids. The trim removed 11 bases at V and 6 bases at J, leaving 7 bases unmatched. The entire variable domain, with the rest obtained from reference TRBV2 and TRBJ2-2, is as follows: EPEVTQTPSHQVTQMGQEVILRCVPISNHLYFYWYRQILGQKVEFLVSFYNNEISEKSEIFDDQFSVERPDGSNFTLKIRSTKLEDSAMYFCAGGTGGVAGELFFGEGSRLTVL.

V is TRBV7-3 and J is TRBJ1-1, with D possibly being TRBD1 (6 bases). This CDR3 is built from 14 residues. Per germline, CDR1 SGHTA and CDR2 FQGTGA. V was clipped by 3 bases and J by 2 bases, with 10 bases between them. The chain's CDR3 is CASSFEGGNTEAFF. The CDR3 nucleotides are TGTGCCAGCAGCTTCGAGGGGGGAAACACTGAAGCTTTCTTT. The full variable domain, rest sourced from reference TRBV7-3 and TRBJ1-1, is GAGVSQTPSNKVTEKGKYVELRCDPISGHTALYWYRQSLGQGPEFLIYFQGTGAADDSGLPNDRFFAVRPEGSVSTLKIQRTERGDSAVYLCASSFEGGNTEAFFGQGTRLTVV.